These T cell receptor beta chains were read from a single sample in a study of blood T cell repertoires in COVID-19. Data came from immunoSEQ multiplex PCR; TCRdb stores just in-frame clones and leaves some out. Found here are over 200,000 clones, about 83% of them singletons; the top ten hold over 0.95%. Input material: peripheral blood. The origin of the receptors is a woman in her 30s with COVID-19, enrolled during active disease. CDR3s include the opening cysteine and the closing phenylalanine or tryptophan. A D gene is named only where the DNA matches it firmly. Clone size appears in some rows only: once, few, many, or a class for an expanded clone.

.	.	TRBV6-5	TRBJ1-1	CASSYEENTEAFF	TGTGCCAGCAGTTATGAGGAGAACACTGAAGCTTTCTTT
.	.	TRBV27	TRBJ1-5	CASSLSEGPNQPQHF	TGTGCCAGCAGTTTATCGGAGGGGCCCAATCAGCCCCAGCATTTT
TRBD1	.	TRBV2	TRBJ1-6	CASSDGTEDSPLHF	TGTGCCAGCAGCGACGGGACAGAGGATTCACCCCTCCACTTT
TRBD2	.	TRBV5-4	TRBJ2-7	CASSPGGGLAGVVEQYF	TGTGCCAGCAGCCCCGGGGGGGGACTAGCGGGAGTAGTCGAGCAGTACTTC
TRBD2	.	TRBV7-2	TRBJ2-1	CASSLAGLNTYNEQFF	TGTGCCAGCAGCTTAGCGGGACTAAATACCTACAATGAGCAGTTCTTC
.	.	TRBV7-2	TRBJ2-1	CASSYGGAYNEQFF	TGTGCCAGCAGCTACGGGGGTGCCTACAATGAGCAGTTCTTC
.	once	TRBV28	TRBJ1-1	CASSLVGGDTEAFF	TGTGCCAGCAGTTTGGTAGGGGGTGACACTGAAGCTTTCTTT
TRBD1	.	TRBV28	TRBJ1-4	CASSPQGATNEKLFF	TGTGCCAGCAGCCCTCAGGGGGCAACTAATGAAAAACTGTTTTTT
TRBD1	.	TRBV29-1	TRBJ1-3	CSVDDRGGNTIYF	TGCAGCGTGGATGACAGGGGTGGAAACACCATATATTTT
TRBD2	.	TRBV7-9	TRBJ2-7	CASSPRALAGYDEQYF	TGTGCCAGCAGCCCCCGGGCTCTAGCGGGATATGACGAGCAGTACTTC
.	.	TRBV7-2	TRBJ2-7	CASSLAGAAYNEQYF	TGTGCCAGCAGCTTAGCAGGGGCCGCCTACAACGAGCAGTACTTC
.	.	TRBV5-1	TRBJ1-3	CASSLALPGSGNTIYF	TGCGCCAGCAGCTTGGCTCTCCCGGGTTCCGGAAACACCATATATTTT
.	.	TRBV6-5	TRBJ1-1	CASSMGHLNTEAFF	TGTGCCAGCAGTATGGGACACTTGAACACTGAAGCTTTCTTT
TRBD2	.	TRBV6-5	TRBJ2-2	CASSYSSGELTGELFF	TGTGCCAGCAGTTACTCCAGCGGGGAGCTCACCGGGGAGCTGTTTTTT
.	.	TRBV9	TRBJ2-7	CASSVDGEGDEQYF	TGTGCCAGCAGCGTAGACGGGGAAGGCGACGAGCAGTACTTC
.	.	TRBV11-2	TRBJ1-2	CASSLDPRGRGYTF	TGTGCCAGCAGCTTAGATCCCCGAGGTCGGGGCTACACCTTC
.	.	TRBV19	TRBJ2-3	CASSIFSETSGDTQYF	TGTGCCAGTAGTATCTTCTCCGAGACAAGTGGAGATACGCAGTATTTT
.	.	TRBV13	TRBJ2-5	CASSRRQMEETQYF	TGTGCCAGCAGCCGTCGACAGATGGAGGAGACCCAGTACTTC
.	few	TRBV2	TRBJ2-5	CASSDGGRLETQYF	TGTGCCAGCAGTGATGGAGGGAGGTTAGAGACCCAGTACTTC
.	few	TRBV5-5	TRBJ1-5	CASSPAGLNNQPQHF	TGTGCCAGCAGCCCGGCAGGGCTAAACAATCAGCCCCAGCATTTT
TRBD2	few	TRBV7-3	TRBJ2-5	CASSPGGAVETQYF	TGTGCCAGCAGCCCCGGGGGGGCTGTAGAGACCCAGTACTTC
.	.	TRBV6-2/TRBV6-3	TRBJ2-3	CASSYGLATDTQYF	TGTGCCAGCAGTTACGGACTGGCCACAGATACGCAGTATTTT
.	.	TRBV6-5	TRBJ2-5	CASSRLQETQYF	TGTGCCAGCAGCCGGTTACAAGAGACCCAGTACTTC
.	.	TRBV12-5	TRBJ2-7	CASVSQGTYEQYF	TGTGCTAGCGTCTCGCAGGGTACCTACGAGCAGTACTTC
.	.	TRBV7-9	TRBJ1-2	CASSLGVGDTLEGYTF	TGTGCCAGCAGCTTAGGTGTAGGCGACACTTTAGAGGGCTACACCTTC
TRBD2	.	TRBV11-1	TRBJ2-1	CASSRPGAGAGEQFF	TGTGCCAGCAGCCGCCCCGGGGCGGGAGCGGGTGAGCAGTTCTTC
.	.	TRBV12-3/TRBV12-4	TRBJ2-7	CASSFGTTYEQYF	TGTGCCAGCAGTTTTGGGACAACCTACGAGCAGTACTTC
TRBD2	.	TRBV6-4	TRBJ2-1	CASIRTGTSGSNEQFF	TGTGCCAGCATCAGAACCGGGACTAGCGGGAGTAATGAGCAGTTCTTC
TRBD2	.	TRBV15	TRBJ2-1	CATSPGRGRLAGYNEQFF	TGTGCCACCAGCCCCGGGCGCGGTCGACTAGCGGGCTACAATGAGCAGTTCTTC
.	.	TRBV27	TRBJ1-6	CASSSRGSSYNSPLHF	TGTGCCAGCAGTTCCCGGGGGAGCTCCTATAATTCACCCCTCCACTTT
TRBD2	.	TRBV5-4	TRBJ2-7	CASSLGGGMTYEQYF	TGTGCCAGCTCATTGGGCGGGGGGATGACCTACGAGCAGTACTTC
TRBD1	once	TRBV9	TRBJ2-1	CASSLKRTGDEQFF	TGTGCCAGCAGCTTAAAACGGACAGGGGATGAGCAGTTCTTC
.	.	TRBV24-1	TRBJ1-5	CATSDFNSDQPQHF	TGTGCCACCAGTGACTTCAATTCAGATCAGCCCCAGCATTTT
.	few	TRBV28	TRBJ1-2	CASSQGYYGYTF	TGTGCCAGCAGTCAGGGGTACTATGGCTACACCTTC
TRBD1	.	TRBV2	TRBJ2-5	CASSLGQFQYF	TGTGCCAGCAGTCTGGGACAGTTCCAGTACTTC
.	.	TRBV4-1	TRBJ2-7	CASSQDPGVSEQYF	TGCGCCAGCAGCCAAGACCCGGGGGTCTCCGAGCAGTACTTC
TRBD1	once	TRBV5-6	TRBJ2-7	CASSLGPSGTGHYEQYF	TGTGCCAGCAGCTTGGGGCCATCCGGGACAGGGCACTACGAGCAGTACTTC
.	.	TRBV2	TRBJ1-1	CASSVAQGQREAFF	TGTGCCAGCAGTGTAGCACAGGGCCAGCGGGAAGCTTTCTTT
.	.	TRBV7-2	TRBJ2-5	CASSSWRRETQYF	TGTGCCAGCAGCTCCTGGAGGCGGGAGACCCAGTACTTC
TRBD1	.	TRBV28	TRBJ1-4	CASSFGQGGKLFF	TGTGCCAGCAGCTTCGGACAGGGAGGAAAACTGTTTTTT
TRBD2	.	TRBV7-9	TRBJ2-7	CASSLAVAGGLDEQYF	TGTGCCAGCAGCTTAGCCGTAGCGGGAGGGCTAGACGAGCAGTACTTC
.	.	TRBV29-1	TRBJ1-4	CSVVGAATNEKLFF	TGCAGCGTTGTGGGGGCGGCAACTAATGAAAAACTGTTTTTT
.	.	TRBV10-3	TRBJ1-2	CAISDPGGNYGYTF	TGTGCCATCAGTGATCCAGGAGGGAACTATGGCTACACCTTC
TRBD1	.	TRBV27	TRBJ2-7	CASSARDRGPEQYF	TGTGCCAGCAGTGCCCGGGACAGGGGGCCCGAGCAGTACTTC
TRBD2	once	TRBV6-5	TRBJ2-1	CASREGLANEQFF	TGTGCCAGCAGGGAGGGACTAGCGAATGAGCAGTTCTTC
.	once	TRBV7-9	TRBJ1-1	CASSRSGVPRVNTEAFF	TGTGCCAGCAGCCGTTCGGGGGTGCCAAGGGTGAACACTGAAGCTTTCTTT
.	once	TRBV11-2	TRBJ2-2	CASSLGHHGGTGELFF	TGTGCCAGCAGCTTAGGGCATCACGGGGGCACCGGGGAGCTGTTTTTT
TRBD1	.	TRBV5-5	TRBJ2-3	CASSSGQGADTQYF	TGTGCCAGCAGCTCCGGACAGGGGGCAGATACGCAGTATTTT